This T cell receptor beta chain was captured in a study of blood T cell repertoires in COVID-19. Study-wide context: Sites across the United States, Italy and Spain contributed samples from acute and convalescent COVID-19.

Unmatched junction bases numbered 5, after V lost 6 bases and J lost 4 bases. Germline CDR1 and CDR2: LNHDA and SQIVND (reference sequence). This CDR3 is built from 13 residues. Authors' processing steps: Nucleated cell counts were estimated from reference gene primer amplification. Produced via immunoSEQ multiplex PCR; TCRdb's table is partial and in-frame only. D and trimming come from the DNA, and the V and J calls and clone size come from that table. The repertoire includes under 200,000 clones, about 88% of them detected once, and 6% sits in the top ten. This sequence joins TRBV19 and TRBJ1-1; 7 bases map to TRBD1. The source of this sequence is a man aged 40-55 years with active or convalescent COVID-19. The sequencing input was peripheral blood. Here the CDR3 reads CASSLNRGTEAFF. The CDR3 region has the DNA TGTGCCAGTAGCCTAAACAGGGGCACTGAAGCTTTCTTT.